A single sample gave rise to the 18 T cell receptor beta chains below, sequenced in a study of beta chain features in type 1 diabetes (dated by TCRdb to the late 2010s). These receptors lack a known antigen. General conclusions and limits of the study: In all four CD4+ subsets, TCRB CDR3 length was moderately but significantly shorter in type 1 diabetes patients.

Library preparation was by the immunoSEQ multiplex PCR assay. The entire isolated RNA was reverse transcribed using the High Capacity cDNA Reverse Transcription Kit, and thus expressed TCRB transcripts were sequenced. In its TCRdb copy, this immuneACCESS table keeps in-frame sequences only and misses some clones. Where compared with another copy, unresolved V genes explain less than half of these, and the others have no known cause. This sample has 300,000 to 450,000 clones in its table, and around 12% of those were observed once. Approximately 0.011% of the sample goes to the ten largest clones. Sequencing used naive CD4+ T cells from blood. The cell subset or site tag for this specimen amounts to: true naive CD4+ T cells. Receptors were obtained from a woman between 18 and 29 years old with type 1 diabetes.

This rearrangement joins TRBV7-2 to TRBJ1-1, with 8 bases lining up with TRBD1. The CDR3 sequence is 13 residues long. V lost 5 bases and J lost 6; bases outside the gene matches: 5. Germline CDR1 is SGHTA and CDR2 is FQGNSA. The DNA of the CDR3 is TGTGCCAGCAGCCCCCAGGGGGCACCTGAAGCTTTCTTT. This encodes CASSPQGAPEAFF.

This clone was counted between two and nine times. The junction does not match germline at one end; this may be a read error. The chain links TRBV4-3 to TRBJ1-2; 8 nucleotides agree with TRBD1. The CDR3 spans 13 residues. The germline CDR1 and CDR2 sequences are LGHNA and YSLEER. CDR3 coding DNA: TGCGCCAGCAGCCAAGACCGGGACAGGAGATTCTTCTTC. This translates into CASSQDRDRRFFF.

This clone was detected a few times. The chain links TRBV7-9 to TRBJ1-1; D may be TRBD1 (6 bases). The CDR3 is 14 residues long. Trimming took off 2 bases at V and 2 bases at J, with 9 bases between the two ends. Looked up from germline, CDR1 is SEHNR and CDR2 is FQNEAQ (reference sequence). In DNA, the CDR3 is TGTGCCAGCAGCTTAATGACAGGCAACACTGAAGCTTTCTTT. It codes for CASSLMTGNTEAFF.

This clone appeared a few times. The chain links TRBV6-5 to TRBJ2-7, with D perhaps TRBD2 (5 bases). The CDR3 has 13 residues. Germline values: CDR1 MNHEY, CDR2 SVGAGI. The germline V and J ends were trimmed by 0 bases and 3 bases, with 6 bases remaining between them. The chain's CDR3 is CASSYSEGYEQYF. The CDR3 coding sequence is TGTGCCAGCAGTTACTCAGAGGGCTACGAGCAGTACTTC.

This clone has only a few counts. The CDR3 loop reads CAWIARTGNGYTF. CDR3 bases: TGTGCCTGGATTGCCCGGACAGGGAACGGCTACACCTTC. The chain joins TRBV30 to TRBJ1-2, with 8 positions matching TRBD1. V was clipped by 4 bases and J by 8 bases; unmatched bases: 9. CDR1 is GTSNPN, CDR2 SVGIG, per germline (reference sequence). This CDR3 region has 13 residues.

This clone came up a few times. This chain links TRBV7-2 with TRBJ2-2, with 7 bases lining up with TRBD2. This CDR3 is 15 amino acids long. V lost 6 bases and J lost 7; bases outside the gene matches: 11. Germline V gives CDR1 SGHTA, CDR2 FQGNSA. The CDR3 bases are TGTGCCAGCAGGCCTGGGGCGGGAGTAGGCGGGGAGCTGTTTTTT. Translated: CASRPGAGVGGELFF.

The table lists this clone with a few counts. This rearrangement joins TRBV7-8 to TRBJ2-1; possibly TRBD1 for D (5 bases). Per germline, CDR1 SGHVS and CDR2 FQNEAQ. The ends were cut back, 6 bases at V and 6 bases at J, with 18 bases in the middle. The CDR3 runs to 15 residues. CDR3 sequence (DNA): TGTGCCAGCAGTTTCGTCAGGGTGATAAGCAATGAGCAGTTCTTC. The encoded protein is CASSFVRVISNEQFF.

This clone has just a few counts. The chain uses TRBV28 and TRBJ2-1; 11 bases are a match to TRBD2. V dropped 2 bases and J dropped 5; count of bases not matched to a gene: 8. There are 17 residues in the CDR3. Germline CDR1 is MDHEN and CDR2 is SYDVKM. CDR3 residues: CASSLRPALAGDNEQFF. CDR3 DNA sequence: TGTGCCAGCAGTTTAAGGCCGGCACTAGCGGGAGACAATGAGCAGTTCTTC.

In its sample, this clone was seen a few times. The CDR3 sequence: CASRESVGLDTGELFF. CDR3 DNA sequence: TGTGCCAGCAGAGAGAGCGTCGGTTTAGACACCGGGGAGCTGTTTTTT. This rearrangement joins TRBV9 to TRBJ2-2; D gene ambiguous. The germline gives CDR1 SGDLS, CDR2 YYNGEE. Between the trimmed V and J ends, which lost 5 bases and 3 bases, there was a span of 17 bases. This CDR3 comprises 16 residues.

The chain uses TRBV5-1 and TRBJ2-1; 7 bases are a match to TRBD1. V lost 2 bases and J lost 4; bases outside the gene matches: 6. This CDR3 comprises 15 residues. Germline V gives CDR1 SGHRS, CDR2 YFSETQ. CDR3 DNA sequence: TGCGCCAGCAGCTTACCGGGACAGCTGTACAATGAGCAGTTCTTC. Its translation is CASSLPGQLYNEQFF.

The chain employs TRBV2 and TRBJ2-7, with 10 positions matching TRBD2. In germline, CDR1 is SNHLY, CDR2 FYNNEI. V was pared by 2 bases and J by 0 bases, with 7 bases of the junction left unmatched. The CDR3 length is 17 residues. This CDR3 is CASSESSGGFSSYEQYF. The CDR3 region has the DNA TGTGCCAGCAGTGAAAGTAGCGGGGGGTTCTCCTCCTACGAGCAGTACTTC.

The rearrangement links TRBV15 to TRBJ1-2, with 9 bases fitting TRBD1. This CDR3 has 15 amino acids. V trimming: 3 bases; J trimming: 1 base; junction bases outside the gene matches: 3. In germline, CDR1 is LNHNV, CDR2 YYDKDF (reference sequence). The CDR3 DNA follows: TGTGCCACCAGCAGTACAGGGGGCGATAACTATGGCTACACCTTC. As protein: CATSSTGGDNYGYTF. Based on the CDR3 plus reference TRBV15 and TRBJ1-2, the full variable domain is DAMVIQNPRYQVTQFGKPVTLSCSQTLNHNVMYWYQQKSSQAPKLLFHYYDKDFNNEADTPDNFQSRRPNTSFCFLDIRSPGLGDTAMYLCATSSTGGDNYGYTFGSGTRLTVV.

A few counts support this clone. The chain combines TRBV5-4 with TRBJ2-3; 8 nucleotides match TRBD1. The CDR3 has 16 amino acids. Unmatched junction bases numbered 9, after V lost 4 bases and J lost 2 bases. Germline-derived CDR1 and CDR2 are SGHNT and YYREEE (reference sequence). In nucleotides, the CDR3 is TGTGCCAGCAGCCTTAACAGGGGGACGACCACAGATACGCAGTATTTT. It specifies CASSLNRGTTTDTQYF.

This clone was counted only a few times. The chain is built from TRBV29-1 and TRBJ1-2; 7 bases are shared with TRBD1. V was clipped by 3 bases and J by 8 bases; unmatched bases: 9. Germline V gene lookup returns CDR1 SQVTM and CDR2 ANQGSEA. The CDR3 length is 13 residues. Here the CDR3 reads CSVEEGAKLGYTF. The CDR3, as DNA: TGCAGCGTTGAGGAGGGGGCTAAATTGGGCTACACCTTC.

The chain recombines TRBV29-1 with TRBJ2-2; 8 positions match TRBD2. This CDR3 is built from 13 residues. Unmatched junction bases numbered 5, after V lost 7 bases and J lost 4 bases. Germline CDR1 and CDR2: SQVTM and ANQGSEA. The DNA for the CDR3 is TGCAGCGCCCCGGGAGGGGCCACCGGGGAGCTGTTTTTT. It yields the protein CSAPGGATGELFF.

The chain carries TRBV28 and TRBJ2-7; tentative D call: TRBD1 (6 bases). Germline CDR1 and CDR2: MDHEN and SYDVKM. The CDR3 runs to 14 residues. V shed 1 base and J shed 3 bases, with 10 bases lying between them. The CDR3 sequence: CASSLSDRFYEQYF. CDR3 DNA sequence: TGTGCCAGCAGTTTATCCGACAGGTTCTACGAGCAGTACTTC. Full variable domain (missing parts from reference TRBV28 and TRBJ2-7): DVKVTQSSRYLVKRTGEKVFLECVQDMDHENMFWYRQDPGLGLRLIYFSYDVKMKEKGDIPEGYSVSREKKERFSLILESASTNQTSMYLCASSLSDRFYEQYFGPGTRLTVT.

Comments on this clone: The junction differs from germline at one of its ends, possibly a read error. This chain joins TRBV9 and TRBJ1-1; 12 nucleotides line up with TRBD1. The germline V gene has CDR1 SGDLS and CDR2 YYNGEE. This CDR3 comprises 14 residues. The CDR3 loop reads CASNKGQGATGAFF. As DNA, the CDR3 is TGTGCCAGCAACAAGGGACAGGGGGCTACTGGAGCTTTCTTT.

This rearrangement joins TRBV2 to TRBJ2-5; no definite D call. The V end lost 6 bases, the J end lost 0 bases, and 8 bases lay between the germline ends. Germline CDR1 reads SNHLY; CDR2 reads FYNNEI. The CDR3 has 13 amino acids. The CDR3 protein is CASSPVHQETQYF. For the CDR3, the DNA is TGTGCCAGCAGCCCGGTCCACCAAGAGACCCAGTACTTC.